Shown below are 8 T cell receptor beta chains from a single sample sequenced in a study. TCRdb redid the calling of the 5' RACE reads with MiXCR, one entry per CDR3 protein. The repertoire holds roughly 50,000 distinct CDR3 sequences, with under 20% as singletons. Material for sequencing was naive CD4+ T cells sorted from blood. Subset described: naive CD4+ T cells, CD4+CD45RA+CD25-. The receptors derive from a female donor with breast cancer.

Ten or more counts support this clonotype. The V gene is TRBV5-1, the J gene TRBJ2-7; tentative D call: TRBD1 (5 bases). Per germline, CDR1 SGHRS and CDR2 YFSETQ. This CDR3 has 14 amino acids. V was shortened by 4 bases and J by 5 bases, with 16 bases between the two germline ends. For the CDR3, the DNA is TGCGCCAGCAGCACCTCGCAGGGTAACCACGAGCAGTACTTC. Its protein product is CASSTSQGNHEQYF. The whole variable domain, remainder taken from reference TRBV5-1 and TRBJ2-7, is KAGVTQTPRYLIKTRGQQVTLSCSPISGHRSVSWYQQTPGQGLQFLFEYFSETQRNKGNFPGRFSGRQFSNSRSEMNVSTLELGDSALYLCASSTSQGNHEQYFGPGTRLTVT.

The sample holds many counts of this clonotype. The chain recombines TRBV12-3 or TRBV12-4 with TRBJ2-2, with no clear D. The CDR3 runs 14 residues. V was clipped by 6 bases and J by 2 bases, with 10 bases between them. CDR3 DNA sequence: TGTGCCAGCAGGATCGAACTTAACACCGGGGAGCTGTTTTTT. Amino acid sequence: CASRIELNTGELFF.

The rearrangement joins TRBV4-1 to TRBJ2-5; D might be TRBD2 (6 bases). The CDR3 totals 13 residues. The germline V and J ends were trimmed by 4 bases and 4 bases, with 10 bases remaining between them. Germline CDR1 reads MGHRA; CDR2 reads YSYEKL. For the CDR3, the DNA is TGCGCCAGCAGCCGACTAGTTGCAGAGACCCAGTACTTC. This codes for CASSRLVAETQYF.

This clonotype appeared a few times. The chain couples TRBV7-9 to TRBJ1-2; D is unclear. The CDR3 has 14 amino acids. Between the trimmed V and J ends, which lost 1 base and 2 bases, there was a span of 8 bases. In germline, CDR1 is SEHNR, CDR2 FQNEAQ (reference sequence). The CDR3 loop reads CASSLGASNYGYTF. Written as DNA, the CDR3 is TGTGCCAGCAGCTTAGGGGCCTCCAACTATGGCTACACCTTC.

The V and J genes are TRBV2 and TRBJ1-2; D call uncertain. From germline, CDR1 is SNHLY and CDR2 FYNNEI. The length of the CDR3 is 11 residues. The V gene lost 6 bases and the J gene lost 5 bases, with 7 bases spanning the gap. CDR3 in DNA: TGTGCCAGCAGCTCATTGTATGGCTACACCTTC. Protein: CASSSLYGYTF.

The sample holds one count of this clonotype. The final CDR3 position lacks the conserved phenylalanine or tryptophan, pointing to a likely read error. The chain links TRBV6-1 to TRBJ2-7; D is unclear. Germline assignment: CDR1 MNHNS and CDR2 SASEGT. V was trimmed by 1 base and J by 1 base, leaving 5 bases between them. The CDR3 loop spans 13 amino acids. The CDR3 region has the DNA TGTGCCAGCAGTGAAGAAGTATCCTACGAGCAGTACTTA. Protein: CASSEEVSYEQYL.

This clonotype has just a few counts. The chain combines TRBV5-1 with TRBJ2-1; TRBD1 aligns across 9 bases. The CDR3 is made up of 15 amino acids. Germline lookup yields CDR1 SGHRS and CDR2 YFSETQ. V lost 3 bases, J lost 6 bases, and 7 bases stayed unmatched. DNA of the CDR3: TGCGCCAGCAGCTGGTCGGGACAGGGTGTCAATGAGCAGTTCTTC. Its translation is CASSWSGQGVNEQFF.

Concerning this clonotype itself: A much larger clone lies a single base off, so this may be a read error. This chain connects TRBV5-1 to TRBJ1-6; 9 bases align to TRBD1. This CDR3 is built from 18 residues. Germline-derived CDR1 and CDR2 are SGHRS and YFSETQ. CDR3: CASSAYRDRVFPNSPFHF. The DNA of the CDR3 is TGCGCCAGCAGCGCATACCGGGACAGGGTTTTCCCAAATTCACCCTTCCACTTT.